This TCR beta chain derives from a study of early T cells in non-severe SARS-CoV-2 infection. Looking at the study overall: Unpaired chains resulted from sequencing bulk RNA of unsorted whole blood. Study-level results: Matching with VDJdb favored anti-spike CD8 responses (missing private and CD4 specificities).

Per the germline V gene, CDR1 is MNHNY and CDR2 is SVGAGI (reference sequence). The CDR3 covers 14 residues. The germline V and J ends were trimmed by 7 bases and 4 bases, with 11 bases remaining between them. Researchers tagged individual cDNA molecules with unique molecular identifiers. TCRdb independently ran MiXCR on the 5' RACE reads; one entry per CDR3 protein. The sample consists of tens of thousands of distinct CDR3 sequences, 15% of them appearing once. A remark on this clonotype: Its antigen is not identified.

Sequencing was done on a sample of whole blood. V and J are TRBV6-6 and TRBJ1-6; a possible D gene is TRBD1 (6 bases). The clonotype originates from an adult who was a healthcare worker with PCR-confirmed SARS-CoV-2 infection or an uninfected control (not recorded which). For the CDR3, the DNA is TGTGCCAGCACCAAGGACAGATATAATTCACCCCTCCACTTT. This gives the protein CASTKDRYNSPLHF.